This T cell receptor beta chain was retrieved from a study of T cell repertoires in cytomegalovirus infection. Overall study: The authors relied on CMV epitopes, both recently identified HLA-C-restricted and well-studied HLA-B-restricted. Carrying CMV and the relevant HLA type showed in public TCR beta signatures.

Study conclusions and caveats: Summed frequency of shared TCR beta families picked out CMV carriers who also had the relevant HLA. Ex vivo responses were dominated by HLA-C-restricted CMV-specific TCR beta clonotypes.

In the case of this clonotype: Its antigen is unknown.

Germline V gene lookup returns CDR1 SEHNR and CDR2 FQNEAQ (reference sequence). The CDR3 runs 15 residues. V was clipped by 5 bases and J by 2 bases, with 13 bases between them. One entry per CDR3 protein, called by TCRdb with MiXCR from the reads. This sample carries under 450,000 distinct CDR3 sequences, about a third of them seen once, and the ten largest clones take about 13%. The sequenced sample was cultured PBMCs, obtained from culture after CMV antigen stimulation. This sequence originates from a human donor in good health (CMV status not recorded). Some clones in this sample may be carry-over from other donors' samples. The gene calls are TRBV7-9 and TRBJ2-1, with a weak D call TRBD2 (5 bases). CDR3 region: CASSPPATTYNEQFF. The CDR3 nucleotides read TGTGCCAGCAGCCCCCCCGCGACTACCTACAATGAGCAGTTCTTC. Looking up the rest from reference TRBV7-9 and TRBJ2-1 gives the full variable domain: DTGVSQNPRHKITKRGQNVTFRCDPISEHNRLYWYRQTLGQGPEFLTYFQNEAQLEKSRLLSDRFSAERPKGSFSTLEIQRTEQGDSAMYLCASSPPATTYNEQFFGPGTRLTVL.